This T cell receptor (beta chain) was captured by sequencing in a study of T cell responses to AZD1222 COVID-19 vaccine. About the research overall: Pooling covered second doses at about 4 or about 12 weeks.

The V and J ends lost 6 bases and 0 bases respectively, with 7 bases between them. This CDR3 has 13 amino acids. Germline V gene sequence: CDR1 SGDLS, CDR2 YYNGEE. Produced via immunoSEQ multiplex PCR; TCRdb's table is partial and in-frame only. The sample records 110,000 to 150,000 clones, 93% being singletons. This specimen consisted of peripheral blood, obtained on day 0 of AZD1222 vaccination. The sequence was collected from an adult in good health. This chain joins TRBV9 and TRBJ2-4; D not certain. DNA of the CDR3: TGTGCCAGCAAAAGACTAGCCAAAAACATTCAGTACTTC. It translates to CASKRLAKNIQYF.